This is a list of T cell receptor beta chains from one sample in a study of OX40 agonist ivuxolimab in advanced cancers. The data were produced by immunoSEQ multiplex PCR, yet TCRdb's version contains in-frame clones alone and is incomplete. The profile shows 14,000 to 15,000 clones, about 80% of them singletons. Sequences were derived from CD4+ or CD8+ T cells sorted from blood, sampled in a trial of the OX40 agonist ivuxolimab. These receptors were collected from an adult with an advanced solid tumor such as melanoma, head and neck, liver or kidney cancer. Both conserved end residues are part of each CDR3. The D gene is left open where the match is weak. Size values are once, few and many counts, or a class for expanded clones, and some rows have none.

j_gene | d_gene | v_gene | abundance | CDR3aa | CDR3nt
TRBJ2-7 | NA | TRBV19 | large | CASSAGTSGEQYF | TGTGCCAGTAGTGCCGGGACATCAGGAGAGCAGTACTTC
TRBJ2-6 | NA | TRBV5-1 | NA | CASSLAPDSPLDVLTF | TGCGCCAGCAGCTTGGCCCCCGACAGCCCCCTTGACGTCCTGACTTTC
TRBJ1-2 | NA | TRBV5-6 | NA | CASSLNVLDRNYGYTF | TGTGCCAGCAGCCTTAACGTACTCGACAGGAACTATGGCTACACCTTC
TRBJ2-5 | TRBD2 | TRBV7-2 | NA | CASSLGLAETQYF | TGTGCCAGCAGCTTAGGACTAGCGGAGACCCAGTACTTC
TRBJ1-3 | NA | TRBV15 | NA | CATSRAAGVGNTIYF | TGTGCCACCAGCAGAGCGGCAGGGGTTGGAAACACCATATATTTT
TRBJ2-3 | NA | TRBV19 | few | CASNAGRTDTQYF | TGTGCCAGTAATGCGGGGAGGACAGATACGCAGTATTTT
TRBJ2-7 | TRBD2 | TRBV9 | NA | CASSLTSDNEQYF | TGTGCCAGCAGCCTTACTAGCGACAACGAGCAGTACTTC
TRBJ2-7 | NA | TRBV7-9 | NA | CASSLAGGRGSYEQYF | TGTGCCAGCAGCTTAGCTGGGGGCCGGGGATCCTACGAGCAGTACTTC
TRBJ2-7 | NA | TRBV27 | NA | CASSPGPGPYEQYF | TGTGCCAGCAGTCCGGGCCCGGGCCCCTACGAGCAGTACTTC
TRBJ2-2 | TRBD2 | TRBV9 | NA | CASSPGLAGPSWTGELFF | TGTGCCAGCAGCCCCGGACTAGCGGGCCCGTCATGGACCGGGGAGCTGTTTTTT
TRBJ2-7 | NA | TRBV5-6 | NA | CASSSDDSSYEQYF | TGTGCCAGCAGCTCGGACGACAGTTCCTACGAGCAGTACTTC
TRBJ2-1 | TRBD2 | TRBV15 | few | CATGRSRGVEQFF | TGTGCCACTGGGAGGTCCCGGGGGGTGGAGCAGTTCTTC
TRBJ2-7 | NA | TRBV6-6 | NA | CASRTGYEQYF | TGTGCCAGCAGGACGGGGTACGAGCAGTACTTC
TRBJ2-2 | NA | TRBV28 | NA | CASSLRGGINTGELFF | TGTGCCAGCAGTTTACGGGGCGGGATCAACACCGGGGAGCTGTTTTTT
TRBJ2-7 | TRBD1 | TRBV5-1 | NA | CASSYGHRDRVKSEQYF | TGCGCCAGCAGCTACGGACACCGGGACAGGGTAAAATCCGAGCAGTACTTC
TRBJ1-2 | TRBD1 | TRBV28 | many | CASSLGRGLYGYTF | TGTGCCAGCAGTTTGGGCAGGGGGCTCTATGGCTACACCTTC
TRBJ2-1 | NA | TRBV28 | NA | CASLKRLDSYNEQFF | TGTGCCAGCCTCAAGAGACTAGACTCCTACAATGAGCAGTTCTTC
TRBJ2-1 | TRBD2 | TRBV5-4 | many | CASSSPGLAGGPRNEQFF | TGTGCCAGCAGCTCCCCGGGACTAGCGGGAGGGCCCAGGAATGAGCAGTTCTTC
TRBJ1-2 | TRBD1 | TRBV13 | NA | CASSLSGQGQNYGYTF | TGTGCCAGCAGCCTCTCGGGACAGGGTCAAAACTATGGCTACACCTTC
TRBJ2-2 | NA | TRBV7-2 | NA | CASISRYSPRNTGELFF | TGTGCCAGCATTAGTCGGTACAGCCCTAGGAACACCGGGGAGCTGTTTTTT
TRBJ2-2 | NA | TRBV6-4 | NA | CASSGNSDTGELFF | TGTGCCAGCAGTGGAAATAGCGACACCGGGGAGCTGTTTTTT
TRBJ1-5 | NA | TRBV27 | NA | CASSLQGMQPQHF | TGTGCCAGCAGTTTACAGGGAATGCAGCCCCAGCATTTT